The entry below gives a single T cell receptor beta chain sequence along with its context. This entry belongs to a study of blood T cell repertoires in COVID-19. Trimming shortened V by 10 bases and J by 7 bases, and 23 bases separated the two germline ends. The CDR3 is 15 amino acids. Germline V gene sequence: CDR1 MDHEN, CDR2 SYDVKM. Produced via immunoSEQ multiplex PCR; TCRdb's table is partial and in-frame only. The sample has approximately 46,000 clones, under 90% seen once. The TCR was taken from a woman of 80 years or more with COVID-19, enrolled during active disease. The sample was peripheral blood. The rearrangement links TRBV28 to TRBJ1-5; a weak D match, TRBD1 (6 bases). The CDR3 region has the DNA TGTGCCACCGACCTGGACAGCCCACAGCGGCAGCCCCAGCATTTT. Translation gives CATDLDSPQRQPQHF.